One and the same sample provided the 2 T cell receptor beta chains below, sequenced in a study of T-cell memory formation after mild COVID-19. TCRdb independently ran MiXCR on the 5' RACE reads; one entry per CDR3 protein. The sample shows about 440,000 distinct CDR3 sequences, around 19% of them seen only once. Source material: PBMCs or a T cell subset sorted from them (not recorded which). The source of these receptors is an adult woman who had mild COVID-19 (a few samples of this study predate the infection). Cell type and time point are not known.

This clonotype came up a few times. The CDR3, as DNA: TGTGCCAGCAGCCCATGGGACAGGGGGCAGGACACCATATATTTT. Translated: CASSPWDRGQDTIYF. The chain links TRBV7-2 to TRBJ1-3; 12 nucleotides align to TRBD1. After removal of 5 bases from V and 8 bases from J, the junction contained 7 bases not matched to a gene. The CDR3 contains 15 residues. Per germline, CDR1 SGHTA and CDR2 FQGNSA.

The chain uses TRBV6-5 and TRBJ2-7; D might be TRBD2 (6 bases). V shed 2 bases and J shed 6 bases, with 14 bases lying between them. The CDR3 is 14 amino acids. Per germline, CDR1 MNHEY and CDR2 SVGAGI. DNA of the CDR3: TGTGCCAGCAGTTACACGGGAGCCGCCCGCGAGCAGTACTTC. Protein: CASSYTGAAREQYF.